This T cell receptor beta chain was observed in a study of T cells expressing NK-cell markers. The wider study: Sorted T-cell subsets CD3+CD56+NKG2C+, CD3+CD56+NKG2C- and CD3+CD56-NKG2C+ were TCR beta-sequenced.

Study observations and caveats: A few donors' CD3+CD56-NKG2C+ cells were dominated by the same clonotypes. Unclear, still, was the HCMV specificity of the expanded NKG2C+ T cell clones.

The authors generated TCR beta cDNA through 5'RACE template switching with UMIs. One entry per CDR3 protein, without DNA, is what TCRdb gives after re-calling the 5' RACE reads. The sample includes over 150,000 distinct CDR3 sequences. Regarding this clonotype: What it binds is unknown.

This CDR3 contains 13 residues. The V gene's germline CDR1 is SGHRS and CDR2 YFSETQ. Material: blood T cells: a sorted CD56 or NKG2C T cell subset, CD4+ or CD8+ T cells, or bulk PBMC T cells (not recorded which). The sequence derives from a man aged 18-70 years in good health. The rearrangement links TRBV5-1 to TRBJ2-7; the TRBD1 assignment by TCRdb is unverifiable without DNA. The chain's CDR3 is CASTPEGGYEQYF.